The 7 T cell receptor beta chains presented below share a single source sample, sequenced in a study of blood T cell repertoires in COVID-19. The assay was immunoSEQ multiplex PCR, and TCRdb's table has in-frame clones only and misses some. The table has 270,000 or so clones, 86% seen once. Material: peripheral blood. The receptors here all came from a woman under 40 with COVID-19, enrolled during active disease.

The rearrangement links TRBV21-1 to TRBJ1-1; TRBD1, the table's D call, was not compared with the DNA. TRBV21-1 represents a pseudogene. The CDR3 runs to 14 residues. The CDR3 loop is CASTLGQGNTEAFF. The CDR3 DNA is TGTGCCAGCACCTTGGGACAGGGAAATACTGAAGCTTTCTTT.

The gene calls are TRBV19 and TRBJ1-4; 8 nucleotides line up with TRBD1. The ends lost 6 bases at V and 4 bases at J; junction bases unmatched: 10. Germline assignment: CDR1 LNHDA and CDR2 SQIVND (reference sequence). CDR3 length equals 16 residues. This CDR3 reads CASSPASDRDNEKLFF. DNA for the CDR3: TGTGCCAGTAGCCCAGCATCGGACAGGGATAATGAAAAACTGTTTTTT.

V and J are TRBV6-1 and TRBJ1-2; TRBD1 is a possible D gene (5 bases). V lost 3 bases to trimming and J lost 7 bases, with 21 bases between them. This CDR3 is 16 amino acids long. In germline, CDR1 is MNHNS, CDR2 SASEGT. The CDR3 DNA is TGTGCCAGCAGTGAGGAGTTGGGACTCCGAAGGAGTGGCTACACCTTC. Its translation: CASSEELGLRRSGYTF.

The chain joins TRBV7-9 to TRBJ2-7; a weak D match, TRBD1 (7 bases). The CDR3 sequence is 15 residues long. The germline V and J ends were trimmed by 2 bases and 4 bases, with 15 bases remaining between them. The germline V gene has CDR1 SEHNR and CDR2 FQNEAQ (reference sequence). The chain's CDR3 is CASSLRRGRRYEQYF. The CDR3 nucleotides are TGTGCCAGCAGCTTACGGAGGGGGCGCCGGTACGAGCAGTACTTC.

The rearrangement uses TRBV6-5 and TRBJ1-1; D is ambiguous. V was trimmed by 6 bases and J by 1 base, leaving 6 bases between them. Germline V gene lookup returns CDR1 MNHEY and CDR2 SVGAGI. The length of the CDR3 is 12 residues. CDR3 sequence (DNA): TGTGCCAGCAGACGCGCGAACACTGAAGCTTTCTTT. Translation gives CASRRANTEAFF.

The chain joins TRBV6-5 to TRBJ2-3, with 8 bases fitting TRBD1. Trimming took 4 bases from V and 5 from J; bases not matched to a gene: 11. Germline assignment: CDR1 MNHEY and CDR2 SVGAGI. The CDR3 length is 16 residues. The chain's CDR3 is CASSSWTGIRGDTQYF. The CDR3, as DNA: TGTGCCAGCAGTTCGTGGACAGGGATTCGTGGAGATACGCAGTATTTT.

The chain joins TRBV7-2 to TRBJ2-5, with 16 positions matching TRBD2. This CDR3 spans 15 amino acids. CDR1 SGHTA and CDR2 FQGNSA come from the germline V gene. J lost 5 bases, V lost 3 bases, and 0 bases had no gene match. The DNA of the CDR3 is TGTGCCAGCAGCTTGGGACTAGCGGGGGGGGAGACCCAGTACTTC. As protein: CASSLGLAGGETQYF. The full variable domain, completed using reference TRBV7-2 and TRBJ2-5, is GAGVSQSPSNKVTEKGKDVELRCDPISGHTALYWYRQSLGQGLEFLIYFQGNSAPDKSGLPSDRFSAERTGGSVSTLTIQRTQQEDSAVYLCASSLGLAGGETQYFGPGTRLLVL.